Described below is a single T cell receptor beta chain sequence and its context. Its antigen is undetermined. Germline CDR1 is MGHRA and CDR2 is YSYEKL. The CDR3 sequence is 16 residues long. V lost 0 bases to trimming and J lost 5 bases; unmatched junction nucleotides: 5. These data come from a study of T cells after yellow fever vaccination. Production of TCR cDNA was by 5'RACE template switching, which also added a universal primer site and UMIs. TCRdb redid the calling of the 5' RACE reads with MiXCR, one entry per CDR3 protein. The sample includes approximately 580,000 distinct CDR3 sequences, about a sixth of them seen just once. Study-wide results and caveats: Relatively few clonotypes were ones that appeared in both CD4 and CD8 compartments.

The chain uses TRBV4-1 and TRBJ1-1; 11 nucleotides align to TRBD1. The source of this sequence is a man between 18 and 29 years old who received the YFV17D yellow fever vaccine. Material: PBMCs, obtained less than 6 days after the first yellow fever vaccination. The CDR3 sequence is CASSQDYGTGGTEAFF. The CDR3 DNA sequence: TGCGCCAGCAGCCAAGATTACGGGACAGGGGGGACTGAAGCTTTCTTT.